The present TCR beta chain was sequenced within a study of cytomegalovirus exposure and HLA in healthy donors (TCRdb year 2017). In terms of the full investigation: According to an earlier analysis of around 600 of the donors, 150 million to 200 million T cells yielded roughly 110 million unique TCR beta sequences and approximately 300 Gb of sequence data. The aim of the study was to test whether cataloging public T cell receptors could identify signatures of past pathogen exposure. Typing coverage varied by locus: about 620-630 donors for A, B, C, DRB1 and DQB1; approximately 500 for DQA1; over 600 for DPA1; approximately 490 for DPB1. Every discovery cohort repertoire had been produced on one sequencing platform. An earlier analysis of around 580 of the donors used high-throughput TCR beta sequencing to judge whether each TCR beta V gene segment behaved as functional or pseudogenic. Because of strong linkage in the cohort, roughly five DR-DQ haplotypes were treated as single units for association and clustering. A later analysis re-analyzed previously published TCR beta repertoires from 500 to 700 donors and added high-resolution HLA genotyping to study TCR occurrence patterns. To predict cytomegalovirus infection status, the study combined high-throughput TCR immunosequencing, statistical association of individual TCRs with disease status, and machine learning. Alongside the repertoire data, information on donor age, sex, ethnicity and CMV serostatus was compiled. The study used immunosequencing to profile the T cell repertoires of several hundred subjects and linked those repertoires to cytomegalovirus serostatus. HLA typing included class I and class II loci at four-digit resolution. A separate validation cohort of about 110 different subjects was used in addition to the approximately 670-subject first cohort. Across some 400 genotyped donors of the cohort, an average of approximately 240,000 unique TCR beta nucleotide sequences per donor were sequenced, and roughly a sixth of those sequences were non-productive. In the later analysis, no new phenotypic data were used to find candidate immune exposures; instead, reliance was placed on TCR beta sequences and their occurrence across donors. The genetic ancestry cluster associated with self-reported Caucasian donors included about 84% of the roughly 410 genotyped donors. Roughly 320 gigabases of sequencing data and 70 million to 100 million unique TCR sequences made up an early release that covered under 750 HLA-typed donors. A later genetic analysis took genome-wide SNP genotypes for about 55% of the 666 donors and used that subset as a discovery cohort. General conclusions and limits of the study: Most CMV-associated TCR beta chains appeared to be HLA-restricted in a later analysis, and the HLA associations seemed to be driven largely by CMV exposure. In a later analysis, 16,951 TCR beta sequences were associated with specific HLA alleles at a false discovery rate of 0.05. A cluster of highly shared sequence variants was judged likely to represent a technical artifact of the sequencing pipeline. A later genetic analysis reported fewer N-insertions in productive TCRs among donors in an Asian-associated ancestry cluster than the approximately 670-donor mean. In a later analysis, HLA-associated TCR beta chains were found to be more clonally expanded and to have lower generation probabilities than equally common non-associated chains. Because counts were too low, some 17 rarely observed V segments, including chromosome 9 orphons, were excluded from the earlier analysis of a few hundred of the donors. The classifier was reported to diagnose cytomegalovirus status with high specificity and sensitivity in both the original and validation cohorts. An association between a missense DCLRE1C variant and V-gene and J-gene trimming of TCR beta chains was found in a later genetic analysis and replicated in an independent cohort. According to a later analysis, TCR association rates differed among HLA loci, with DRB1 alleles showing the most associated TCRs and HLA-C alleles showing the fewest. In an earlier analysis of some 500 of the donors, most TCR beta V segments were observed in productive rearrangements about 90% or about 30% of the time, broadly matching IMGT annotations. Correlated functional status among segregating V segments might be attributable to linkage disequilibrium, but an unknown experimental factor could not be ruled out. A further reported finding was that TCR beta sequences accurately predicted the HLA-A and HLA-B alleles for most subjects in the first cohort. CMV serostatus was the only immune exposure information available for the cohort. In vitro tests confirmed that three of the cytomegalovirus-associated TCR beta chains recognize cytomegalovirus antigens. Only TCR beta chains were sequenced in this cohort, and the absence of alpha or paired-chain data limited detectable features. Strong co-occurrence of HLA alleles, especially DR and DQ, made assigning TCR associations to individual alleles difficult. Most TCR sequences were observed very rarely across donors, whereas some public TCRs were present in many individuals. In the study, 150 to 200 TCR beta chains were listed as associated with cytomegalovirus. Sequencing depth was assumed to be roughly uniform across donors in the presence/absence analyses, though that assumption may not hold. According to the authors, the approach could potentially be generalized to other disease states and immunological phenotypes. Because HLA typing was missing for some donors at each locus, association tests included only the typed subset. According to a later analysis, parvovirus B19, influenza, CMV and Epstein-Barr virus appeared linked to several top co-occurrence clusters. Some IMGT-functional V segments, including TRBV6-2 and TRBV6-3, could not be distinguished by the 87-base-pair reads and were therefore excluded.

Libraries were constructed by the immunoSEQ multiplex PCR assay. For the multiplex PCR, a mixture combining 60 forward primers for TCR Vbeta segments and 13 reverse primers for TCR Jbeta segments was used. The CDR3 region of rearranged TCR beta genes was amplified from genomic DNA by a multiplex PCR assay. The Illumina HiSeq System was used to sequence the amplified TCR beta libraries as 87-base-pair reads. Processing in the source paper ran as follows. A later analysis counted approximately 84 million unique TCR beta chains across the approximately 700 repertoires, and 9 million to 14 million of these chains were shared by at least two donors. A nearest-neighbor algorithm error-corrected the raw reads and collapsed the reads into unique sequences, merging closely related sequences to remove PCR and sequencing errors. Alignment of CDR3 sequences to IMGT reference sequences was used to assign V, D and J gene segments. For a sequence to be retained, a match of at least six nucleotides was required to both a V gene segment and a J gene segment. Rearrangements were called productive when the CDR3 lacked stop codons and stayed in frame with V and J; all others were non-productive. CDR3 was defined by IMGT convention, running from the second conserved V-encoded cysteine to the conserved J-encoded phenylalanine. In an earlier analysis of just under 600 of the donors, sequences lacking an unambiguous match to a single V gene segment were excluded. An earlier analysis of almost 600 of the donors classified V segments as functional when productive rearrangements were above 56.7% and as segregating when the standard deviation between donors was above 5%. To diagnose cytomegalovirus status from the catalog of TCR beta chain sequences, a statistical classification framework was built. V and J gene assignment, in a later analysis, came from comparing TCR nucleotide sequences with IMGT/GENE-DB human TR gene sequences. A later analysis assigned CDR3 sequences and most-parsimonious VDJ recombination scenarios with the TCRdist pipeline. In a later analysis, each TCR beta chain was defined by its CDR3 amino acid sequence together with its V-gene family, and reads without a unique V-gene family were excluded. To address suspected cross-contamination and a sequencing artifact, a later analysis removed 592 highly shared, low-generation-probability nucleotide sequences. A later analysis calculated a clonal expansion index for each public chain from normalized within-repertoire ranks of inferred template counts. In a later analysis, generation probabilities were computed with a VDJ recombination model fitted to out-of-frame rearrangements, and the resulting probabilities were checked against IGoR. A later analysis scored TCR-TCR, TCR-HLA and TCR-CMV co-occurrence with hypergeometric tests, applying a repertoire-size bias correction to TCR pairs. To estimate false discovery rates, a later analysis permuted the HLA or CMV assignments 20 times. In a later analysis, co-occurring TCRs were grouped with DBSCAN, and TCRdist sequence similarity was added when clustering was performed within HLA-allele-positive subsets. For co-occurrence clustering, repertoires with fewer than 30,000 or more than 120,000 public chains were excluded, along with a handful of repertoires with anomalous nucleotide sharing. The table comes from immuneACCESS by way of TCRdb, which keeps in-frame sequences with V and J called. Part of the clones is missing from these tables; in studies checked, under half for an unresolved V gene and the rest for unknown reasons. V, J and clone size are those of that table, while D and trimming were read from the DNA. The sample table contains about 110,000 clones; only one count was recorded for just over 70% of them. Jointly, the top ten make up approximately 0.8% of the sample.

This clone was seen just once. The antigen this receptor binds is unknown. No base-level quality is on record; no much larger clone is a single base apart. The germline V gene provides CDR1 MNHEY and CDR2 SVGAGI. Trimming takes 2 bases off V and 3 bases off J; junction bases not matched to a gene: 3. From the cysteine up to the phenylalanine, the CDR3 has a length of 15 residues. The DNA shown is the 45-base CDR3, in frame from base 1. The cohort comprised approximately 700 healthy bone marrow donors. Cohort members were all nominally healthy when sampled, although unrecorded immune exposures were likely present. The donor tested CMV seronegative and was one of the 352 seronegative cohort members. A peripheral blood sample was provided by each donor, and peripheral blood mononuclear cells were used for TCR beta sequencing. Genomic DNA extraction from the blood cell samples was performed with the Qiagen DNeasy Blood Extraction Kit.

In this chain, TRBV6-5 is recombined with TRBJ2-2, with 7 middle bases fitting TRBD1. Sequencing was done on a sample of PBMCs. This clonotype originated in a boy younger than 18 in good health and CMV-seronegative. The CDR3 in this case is CASSYGQVDTGELFF. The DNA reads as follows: TGTGCCAGCAGTTACGGACAGGTCGACACCGGGGAGCTGTTTTTT.